This T cell receptor (beta chain) was found in a study of brain metastases from non-small cell lung cancer. Study observations and caveats: TCR repertoires overlapped largely between brain metastases and matched primaries. Fewer infiltrating T cells were found in brain metastases than primaries.

Notes on this clone: Its antigen is undetermined.

Some clones are missing from TCRdb's copy, which holds only in-frame ones; the method was immunoSEQ multiplex PCR. The sample lists roughly 3,900 clones; about 86% were seen once. The germline V and J ends were trimmed by 0 bases and 8 bases, with 11 bases remaining between them. CDR1 is MNHEY and CDR2 is SVGAGI in the germline V gene. The CDR3 is 14 amino acids. This sequence was found in a donor aged 40 or over with non-small cell lung cancer. J is TRBJ1-3 and V is TRBV6-5, with unresolved D. Sample: primary lung tumor tissue. CDR3 DNA sequence: TGTGCCAGCAGTTACTCGCGAGGAGGAGACACCATATATTTT. Amino acid sequence: CASSYSRGGDTIYF.